This passage covers 5 T cell receptor beta chains from one sample sequenced in a study of response to subunit inactivated influenza vaccine. TCRdb independently ran MiXCR on the RT-PCR reads; one entry per CDR3 protein. The table includes some 600,000 distinct CDR3 sequences, approximately 15% detected once. The sequenced sample was PBMCs from blood, obtained 14 days before vaccination. These receptors were taken from a man between 50 and 59 years old who received an inactivated influenza vaccine.

The rearrangement links TRBV4-1 to TRBJ1-1; the D gene is possibly TRBD1 (6 bases). This CDR3 comprises 15 residues. Germline CDR1 and CDR2: MGHRA and YSYEKL. Deletions cut 4 bases from V and 0 bases from J, with 12 bases between. CDR3 in amino acids: CASSRRTVMNTEAFF. CDR3 nucleotide sequence: TGCGCCAGCAGCCGACGGACAGTTATGAACACTGAAGCTTTCTTT.

This clonotype was counted a few times. The genes are TRBV6-5 and TRBJ2-1, with a possible D match to TRBD2 (5 bases). V lost 2 bases and J lost 2, with 10 bases in between. The CDR3 loop spans 15 amino acids. Per the germline V gene, CDR1 is MNHEY and CDR2 is SVGAGI. The CDR3 region has the DNA TGTGCCAGCAGTTACACGACTACCCCCTACAATGAGCAGTTCTTC. Translating it yields CASSYTTTPYNEQFF.

This clonotype has only a few counts. This chain connects TRBV6-1 to TRBJ2-3; D uncertain. CDR1 and CDR2 (germline): MNHNS, SASEGT. Deletions cut 2 bases from V and 6 bases from J, with 6 bases between. This CDR3 comprises 12 residues. CDR3 DNA: TGTGCCAGCAGTGAAAGGTGGGATACGCAGTATTTT. It is translated as CASSERWDTQYF.

This clonotype was recorded a few times. J is TRBJ2-7 and V is TRBV28; TRBD2 agrees at 7 bases. V gave up 3 bases and J gave up 3 bases; unmatched junction bases: 8. This CDR3 region has 15 residues. Germline lookup yields CDR1 MDHEN and CDR2 SYDVKM. This CDR3 is CASSFSVGRIYEQYF. The CDR3, as DNA: TGTGCCAGCAGTTTCTCGGTCGGGAGGATCTACGAGCAGTACTTC.

The rearrangement uses TRBV20-1 and TRBJ2-3; TRBD2 agrees at 8 bases. Germline V gives CDR1 DFQATT, CDR2 SNEGSKA (reference sequence). CDR3 size: 14 residues. The V and J ends lost 5 bases and 1 base, in that order; junction bases with no gene match: 5. CDR3 region: CSAEIAGRTDTQYF. Here the CDR3 DNA reads TGCAGTGCTGAAATAGCGGGGCGCACAGATACGCAGTATTTT.